This T cell receptor (beta chain) is from a study of blood T cells in healthy people across ages. Study results and caveats: Per million T cells, TCR beta diversity dropped roughly linearly as age increased.

The germline V gene has CDR1 SEHNR and CDR2 FQNEAQ (reference sequence). There are 17 residues in the CDR3. J was trimmed by 0 bases and V by 6 bases; bases with no gene match: 8. A sample-barcoded 5' primer and a J-beta primer mix were used in a second PCR of roughly 7 to 11 cycles. One entry per CDR3 protein results from TCRdb running MiXCR on the 5' RACE reads. The table lists under 700,000 distinct CDR3 sequences, less than 25% of them singletons. Regarding this clonotype: As yet, its antigen is unknown.

The same sample was also used in a study of T cells of mothers and their children. That publication notes: Slightly higher overlap, not significant, was seen in related mother-child pairs than in unrelated pairs.

The chain employs TRBV7-9 and TRBJ1-3; TRBD1 aligns across 10 bases. The sequence derives from a boy aged 5-17 years in good health. Sequencing used blood. CDR3: CASRQGTGDRSGNTIYF. The DNA of the CDR3 is TGTGCCAGCAGACAGGGGACAGGGGACCGCTCTGGAAACACCATATATTTT.